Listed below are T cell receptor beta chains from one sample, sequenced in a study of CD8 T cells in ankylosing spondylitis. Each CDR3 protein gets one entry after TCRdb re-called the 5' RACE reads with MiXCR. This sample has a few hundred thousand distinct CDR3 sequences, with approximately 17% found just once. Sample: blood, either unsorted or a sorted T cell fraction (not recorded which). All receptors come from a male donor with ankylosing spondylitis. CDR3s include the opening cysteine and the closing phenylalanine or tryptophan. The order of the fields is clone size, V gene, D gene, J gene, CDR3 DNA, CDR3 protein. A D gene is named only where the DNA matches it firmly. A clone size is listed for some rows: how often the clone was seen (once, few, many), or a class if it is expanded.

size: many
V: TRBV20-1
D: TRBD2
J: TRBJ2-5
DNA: TGCAGTGCTAGGTGGGCGGGGGGATACGAGACCCAGTACTTC
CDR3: CSARWAGGYETQYF

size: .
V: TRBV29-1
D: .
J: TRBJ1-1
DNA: TGCAGCGTGTTGGGGACTGAAGCTTTCTTT
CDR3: CSVLGTEAFF

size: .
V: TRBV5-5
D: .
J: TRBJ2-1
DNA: TGTGCCAGCAGCTTTAGCGGTGCGTCCTACAATGAGCAGTTCTTC
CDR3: CASSFSGASYNEQFF

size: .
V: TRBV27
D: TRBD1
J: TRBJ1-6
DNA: TGTGCCAGCAGTTTATGGACAGGGGGCGATTCACCCCTCCACTTT
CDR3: CASSLWTGGDSPLHF

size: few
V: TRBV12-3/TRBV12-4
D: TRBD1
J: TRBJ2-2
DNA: TGTGCCAGCAGTACCCCGACAGGGCCAATTACGAACACCGGGGAGCTGTTTTTT
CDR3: CASSTPTGPITNTGELFF

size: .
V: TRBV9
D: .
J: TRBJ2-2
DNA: TGTGCCAGCAGCGTAGTTGCCGACACCGGGGAGCTGTTTTTT
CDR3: CASSVVADTGELFF

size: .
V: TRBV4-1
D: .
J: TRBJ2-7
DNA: TGCGCCAGCAGCCAAGCGCTAGCGACGAAGGATCTTCGGCACTACGAGCAGTACTTC
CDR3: CASSQALATKDLRHYEQYF

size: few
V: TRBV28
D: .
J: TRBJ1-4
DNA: TGTGCCAGCTTTTCGAGGGGTGTCCGTGAAAAACTGTTTTTT
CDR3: CASFSRGVREKLFF

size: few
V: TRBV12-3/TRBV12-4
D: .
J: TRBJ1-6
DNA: TGTGCCAGCAGTCTTCTACTTAATTCACCCCTCCACTTT
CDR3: CASSLLLNSPLHF

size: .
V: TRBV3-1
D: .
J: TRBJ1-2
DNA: TGTGCCAGCAGCCGGGGGGGAAACCCCTATGGCTACACCTTC
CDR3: CASSRGGNPYGYTF

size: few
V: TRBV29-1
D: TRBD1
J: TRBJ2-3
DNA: TGCAGCGTCGCGAGACAGGGTCATTCCACAGATACGCAGTATTTT
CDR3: CSVARQGHSTDTQYF

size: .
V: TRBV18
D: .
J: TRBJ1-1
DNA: TGTGCCAGCTCACCCACCGGGGACGGGGGCACTGAAGCTTTCTTT
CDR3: CASSPTGDGGTEAFF

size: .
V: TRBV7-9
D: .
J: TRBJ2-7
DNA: TGTGCCAGCAGCATAGGATCTGGGTTCTCCGAGCAGTACTTC
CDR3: CASSIGSGFSEQYF

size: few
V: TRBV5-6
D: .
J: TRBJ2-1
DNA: TGTGCCAGCAGCTTGAATTTGGGATTCAAGTCCTACAATGAGCAGTTCTTC
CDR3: CASSLNLGFKSYNEQFF

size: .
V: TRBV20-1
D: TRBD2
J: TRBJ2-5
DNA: TGCAGTGCAGCAGACCCGGGACTAGCCCTTTGGGAGACCCAGTACTTC
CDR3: CSAADPGLALWETQYF

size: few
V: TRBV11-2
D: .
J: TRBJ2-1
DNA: TGTGCCAGCAGCTTACAGGGCTTCCTCCAGTTCTTC
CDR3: CASSLQGFLQFF

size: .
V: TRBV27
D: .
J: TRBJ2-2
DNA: TGTGCCAGCAGTTCCCCCGAGGGATTGCCCGGGGAGCTGTTTTTT
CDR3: CASSSPEGLPGELFF

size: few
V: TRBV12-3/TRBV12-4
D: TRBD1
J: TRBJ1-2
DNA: TGTGCCAGCAGCCCCTCTGACAGGGATACTTATGGCTACACCTTC
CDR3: CASSPSDRDTYGYTF

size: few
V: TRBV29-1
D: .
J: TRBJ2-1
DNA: TGCAGCGCCCCGACCAATCTCGGAAATGAGCAGTTCTTC
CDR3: CSAPTNLGNEQFF

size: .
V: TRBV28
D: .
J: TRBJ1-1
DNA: TGTGCCAGCAGCCAAACGGGGAACACTGAAGCTTTCTTT
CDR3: CASSQTGNTEAFF

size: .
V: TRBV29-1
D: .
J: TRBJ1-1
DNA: TGCAGCGTCCGGTCGGGGAGCACTGAAGCTTTCTTT
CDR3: CSVRSGSTEAFF

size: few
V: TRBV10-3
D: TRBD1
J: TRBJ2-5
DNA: TGTGCCATCGGGGGACAGGGGGAGACCCAGTACTTC
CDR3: CAIGGQGETQYF

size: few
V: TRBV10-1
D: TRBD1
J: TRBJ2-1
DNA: TGCGCCAGCAGTGCTACAGGGGTATACAATGAGCAGTTCTTC
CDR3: CASSATGVYNEQFF

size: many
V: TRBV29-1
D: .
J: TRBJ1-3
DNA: TGCAGCGTCGGAGGGGTGGAAGAGGGAAACACCATATATTTT
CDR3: CSVGGVEEGNTIYF

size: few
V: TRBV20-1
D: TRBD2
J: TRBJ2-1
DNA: TGCAGTGCTAGCAGACCTAGCGGGAGGGTGTCCTACAATGAGCAGTTCTTC
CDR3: CSASRPSGRVSYNEQFF

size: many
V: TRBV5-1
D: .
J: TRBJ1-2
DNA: TGCGCCGGACGAACCCCGGGCAGCCGGTTTTCCTATTGCTACACCTTC
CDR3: CAGRTPGSRFSYCYTF

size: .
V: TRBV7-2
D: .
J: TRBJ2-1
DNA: TGTGCCAGCCAAGGGTCCGAGCTCAATGAGCAGTTCTTC
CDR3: CASQGSELNEQFF

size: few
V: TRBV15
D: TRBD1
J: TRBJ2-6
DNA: TGTGCCACCAGCAGAGGAGAGGACAGGGGGCGGCGGGCTGGGGCCAACGTCCTGACTTTC
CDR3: CATSRGEDRGRRAGANVLTF

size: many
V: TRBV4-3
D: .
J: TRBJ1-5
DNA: TGCGCCAGCAGCCAAGATCCAGGGAATCAGCCCCAGCATTTT
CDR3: CASSQDPGNQPQHF

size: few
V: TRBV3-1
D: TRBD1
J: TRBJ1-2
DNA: TGTGCCAGCAGCCAACGGGACAGGCCCTATGGCTACACCTTC
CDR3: CASSQRDRPYGYTF

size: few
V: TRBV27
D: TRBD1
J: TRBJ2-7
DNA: TGTGCCAGCAGTTCCCCTGACAGGGGGTCAGCCGAGCAGTACTTC
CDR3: CASSSPDRGSAEQYF

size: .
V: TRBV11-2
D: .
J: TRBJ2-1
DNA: TGTGCCAGCAGCTTTCGGGCTTCCTACAATGAGCAGTTCTTC
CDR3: CASSFRASYNEQFF

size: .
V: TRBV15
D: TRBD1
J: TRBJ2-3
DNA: TGTGCCACCCGGGACAGGAGCACAGATACGCAGTATTTT
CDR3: CATRDRSTDTQYF

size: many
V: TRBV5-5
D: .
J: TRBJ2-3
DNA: TGTGCCAGCAGCTTGTATAATCTAGATACGCAGTATTTT
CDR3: CASSLYNLDTQYF

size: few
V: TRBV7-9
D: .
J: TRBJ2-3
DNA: TGTGCCAGCAGCACCTCGGACTTAGATACGCAGTATTTT
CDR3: CASSTSDLDTQYF

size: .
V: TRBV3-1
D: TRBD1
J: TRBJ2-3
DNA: TGTGCCAGCAGCCCGAATTGGGACAGGGACAATCTTAGGCAGTATTTT
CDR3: CASSPNWDRDNLRQYF

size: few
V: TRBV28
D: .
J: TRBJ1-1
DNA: TGTGCCAGCAGTTTAAGGGGGGGGGGATTGACTGAAGCTTTCTTT
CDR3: CASSLRGGGLTEAFF

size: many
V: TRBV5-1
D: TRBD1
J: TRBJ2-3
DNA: TGCGCCAGCAGCACCACAGGGGCAGATACGCAGTATTTT
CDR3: CASSTTGADTQYF

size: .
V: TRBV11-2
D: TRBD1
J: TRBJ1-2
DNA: TGTGCCAGCAGCAGATGGACAGGGAATAGCTATGGCTACACCTTC
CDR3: CASSRWTGNSYGYTF

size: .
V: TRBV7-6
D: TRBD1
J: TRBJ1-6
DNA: TGTGCCAGCAGCCCCGCAGGGACAGGGGTGGGTTCACCCCTCCACTTT
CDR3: CASSPAGTGVGSPLHF

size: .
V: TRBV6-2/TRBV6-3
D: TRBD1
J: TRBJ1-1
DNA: TGTGCCAGCGCGCTACAGGGGATGAACACTGAAGCTTTCTTT
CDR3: CASALQGMNTEAFF

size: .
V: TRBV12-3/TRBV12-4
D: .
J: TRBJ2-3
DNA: TGTGCCAGCAGTTTCGTCTTGGATACGCAGTATTTT
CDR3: CASSFVLDTQYF

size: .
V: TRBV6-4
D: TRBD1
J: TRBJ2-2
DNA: TGTGCCAGCAGTCCCGGGACAGGGTTCGGCACCGGGGAGCTGTTTTTT
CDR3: CASSPGTGFGTGELFF

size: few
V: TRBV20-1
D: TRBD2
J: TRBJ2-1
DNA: TGCAGTGCTACGGGACTAGCGGTCACAAGCTCCTACAATGAGCAGTTCTTC
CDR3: CSATGLAVTSSYNEQFF

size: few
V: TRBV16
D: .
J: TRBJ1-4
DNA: TGTGCCAGCAGCCAGGAGGGGGCAACTAATGAAAAACTGTTTTTT
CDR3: CASSQEGATNEKLFF

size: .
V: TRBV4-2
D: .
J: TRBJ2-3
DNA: TGTGCCAGCAGCCAAGGTGGCATGGCCTCAGATACGCAGTATTTT
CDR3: CASSQGGMASDTQYF

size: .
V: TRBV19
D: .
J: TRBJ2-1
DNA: TGTGCCAGTACACGGGGTGGACGGTGGGGCGAGCAGTTCTTC
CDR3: CASTRGGRWGEQFF